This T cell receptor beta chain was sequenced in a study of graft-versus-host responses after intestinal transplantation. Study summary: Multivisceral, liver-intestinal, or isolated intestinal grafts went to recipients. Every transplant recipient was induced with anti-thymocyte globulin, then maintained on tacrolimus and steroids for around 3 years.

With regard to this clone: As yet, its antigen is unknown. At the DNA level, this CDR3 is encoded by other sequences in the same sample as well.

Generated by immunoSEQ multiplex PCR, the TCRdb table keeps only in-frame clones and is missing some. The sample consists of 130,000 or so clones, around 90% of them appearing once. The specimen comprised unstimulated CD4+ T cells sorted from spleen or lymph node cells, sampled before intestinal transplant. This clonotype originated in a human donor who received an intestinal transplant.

The CDR3 nucleotides read TGTGCCAGCAGTTATTCGGGGGGGGCCGGGGCCAACGTCCTGACTTTC. Protein: CASSYSGGAGANVLTF. The rearrangement uses TRBV6-5 and TRBJ2-6; the match to TRBD2 covers 8 bases. The trim removed 3 bases at V and 4 bases at J, leaving 5 bases unmatched. CDR3 length equals 16 residues. From germline, CDR1 is MNHEY and CDR2 SVGAGI.